This passage covers 22 T cell receptor beta chains from one sample sequenced in a study of cytomegalovirus exposure and HLA in healthy donors. PCR amplification relied on 60 Vbeta primers (plus 13 Jbeta primers). Here immunoSEQ multiplex PCR was the method, and the copy in TCRdb shows in-frame clones only, minus some. The data contain some 140,000 clones, about 84% of them singletons. The sample consisted of PBMCs. The source of these receptors is a woman aged 40 to 55 in good health and CMV-seropositive.

This chain connects TRBV6-6 to TRBJ2-7, with D perhaps matching TRBD1 (6 bases). CDR1 MNHNY and CDR2 SVGAGI come from the germline V gene (reference sequence). There are 12 residues in the CDR3. With 4 bases removed from V and 7 bases from J, the gap between germline ends came to 11 bases. CDR3: CASSLTGREQYF. In nucleotides, the CDR3 is TGTGCCAGCAGTTTAACAGGGCGTGAGCAGTACTTC.

A remark on this clone: Germline is not matched at one junction end, which may reflect a read error. This sequence joins TRBV7-7 and TRBJ2-5; D might be TRBD2 (5 bases). This CDR3 is 13 amino acids long. Germline CDR1 is SSHAT and CDR2 is FNYEAQ (reference sequence). In nucleotides, the CDR3 is TGTGCTAGCAGCGGAGAGGGTATTGGGACCCAGTACTTC. The encoded protein is CASSGEGIGTQYF.

This rearrangement joins TRBV28 to TRBJ1-2, with D perhaps TRBD1 (6 bases). Trimming pared 5 bases from V and 5 bases from J, leaving 12 bases between. This CDR3 spans 13 amino acids. Germline V lookup: CDR1 MDHEN, CDR2 SYDVKM. CDR3: CASSLQGGYGYTF. In nucleotides, the CDR3 is TGTGCCAGCAGTCTACAGGGAGGGTATGGCTACACCTTC.

The V gene is TRBV2, the J gene TRBJ2-5; 7 bases agree with TRBD1. The J segment lost 5 bases and the V segment lost 6 bases, leaving 9 bases of the junction unmatched. The germline CDR1 and CDR2 sequences are SNHLY and FYNNEI. This CDR3 spans 14 amino acids. CDR3: CASRPDRVTETQYF. For the CDR3, the DNA is TGTGCCAGCAGGCCCGACAGGGTTACGGAGACCCAGTACTTC. Full variable domain (missing parts from reference TRBV2 and TRBJ2-5): EPEVTQTPSHQVTQMGQEVILRCVPISNHLYFYWYRQILGQKVEFLVSFYNNEISEKSEIFDDQFSVERPDGSNFTLKIRSTKLEDSAMYFCASRPDRVTETQYFGPGTRLLVL.

The CDR3 is CASSRAGYNQPQHF. In DNA, the CDR3 is TGTGCCAGCTCCAGGGCAGGGTATAATCAGCCCCAGCATTTT. The J gene is TRBJ1-5, the V gene TRBV6-5; a weak D match, TRBD1 (5 bases). V was pared by 8 bases and J by 4 bases, with 15 bases between. The germline V gene encodes CDR1 MNHEY and CDR2 SVGAGI. The CDR3 runs 14 residues.

This chain connects TRBV6-1 to TRBJ2-7, with TRBD1 identical over 7 bases. Germline V gene data show CDR1 as MNHNS and CDR2 as SASEGT. Unmatched junction bases numbered 12, after V lost 7 bases and J lost 3 bases. This CDR3 is built from 15 residues. In nucleotides, the CDR3 is TGTGCCAGCACCCTCCAAGGGACAGCCGTCTACGAGCAGTACTTC. It translates to CASTLQGTAVYEQYF.

The chain links TRBV28 to TRBJ1-2, with D possibly matching TRBD1 (6 bases). The CDR3 sequence is 17 residues long. V lost 1 base and J 5 bases, leaving 20 bases between the germline ends. CDR1 MDHEN and CDR2 SYDVKM come from the germline V gene. The CDR3 DNA reads as TGTGCCAGCAGTTTATCTTCTCTGGGGGGGCGCGTTTATGGCTACACCTTC. Protein sequence: CASSLSSLGGRVYGYTF.

The chain combines TRBV7-3 with TRBJ1-1; 7 bases fit TRBD1. With V trimmed by 4 bases and J by 1 base, 3 bases remained unmatched. Germline-derived CDR1 and CDR2 are SGHTA and FQGTGA. The CDR3 extends over 14 amino acids. CDR3 sequence (DNA): TGTGCCAGCAGCTCGACAGGGTCGAACACTGAAGCTTTCTTT. Its protein product is CASSSTGSNTEAFF.

In nucleotides, the CDR3 is TGTGCCAGCAGCTTCCCTCGAGGGGGGGCAGGGCACACTGAAGCTTTCTTT. Translated: CASSFPRGGAGHTEAFF. The chain combines TRBV7-6 with TRBJ1-1, with D perhaps matching TRBD1 (6 bases). The CDR3 extends over 17 amino acids. In germline, CDR1 is SGHVS, CDR2 FNYEAQ. Deletions cut 3 bases from V and 3 bases from J, with 20 bases between.

This clone came up a few times. The chain uses TRBV2 and TRBJ2-2; possible D gene TRBD1, 5 bases. CDR1 and CDR2 (germline): SNHLY, FYNNEI. The CDR3 has 15 amino acids. V dropped 7 bases and J dropped 3 bases, with 15 bases sitting between them. DNA for the CDR3: TGTGCCAGCATGCTCGGAGACAGCTACACCGGGGAGCTGTTTTTT. Encoded protein: CASMLGDSYTGELFF.

The chain carries TRBV15 and TRBJ2-2, with 8 positions matching TRBD2. Germline assignment: CDR1 LNHNV and CDR2 YYDKDF (reference sequence). This CDR3 contains 17 residues. Trimming cost V 6 bases and J 5 bases; bases outside gene matches: 14. The CDR3 loop reads CATRPLSGTLGTGELFF. CDR3 DNA: TGTGCCACCAGGCCGCTTAGCGGGACCCTGGGTACCGGGGAGCTGTTTTTT.

The V gene is TRBV19, the J gene TRBJ2-7; 8 nucleotides align to TRBD2. Looked up from germline, CDR1 is LNHDA and CDR2 is SQIVND (reference sequence). V gave up 5 bases and J gave up 2 bases; unmatched junction bases: 8. The CDR3 extends over 15 amino acids. The CDR3 sequence is CASSPTSGSPYEQYF. CDR3 DNA: TGTGCCAGTAGTCCTACCAGCGGGAGCCCCTACGAGCAGTACTTC.

Points on this clone: One end of the junction varies from germline; a read error may be responsible. The V gene is TRBV14, the J gene TRBJ2-7; 15 bases agree with TRBD2. The V gene's germline CDR1 is SGHDN and CDR2 FVKESK. There are 13 residues in the CDR3. The DNA for the CDR3 is TGTGCCAGCAGGGGGACTAGCGGGGGGCCGATCTCCTTC. Protein product: CASRGTSGGPISF.

The DNA for the CDR3 is TGTGCCAGCAGTTCACCTCGAGGGACAGGGTATTACGAGCAGTACTTC. Translated, it gives CASSSPRGTGYYEQYF. The rearrangement joins TRBV28 to TRBJ2-7; 9 bases are a match to TRBD1. The CDR3 is 16 amino acids. Germline CDR1 reads MDHEN; CDR2 reads SYDVKM. After removal of 4 bases from V and 4 bases from J, the junction contained 11 bases not matched to a gene.

This clone has just a few counts. The chain carries TRBV18 and TRBJ2-6; a possible D gene is TRBD2 (5 bases). The ends were cut back, 3 bases at V and 8 bases at J, with 8 bases in the middle. The germline CDR1 and CDR2 sequences are KGHSH and LQKENI. CDR3 length equals 13 residues. The CDR3 region has the DNA TGTGCCAGCTCACCCGGGATGTCCAACGTCCTGACTTTC. Translation gives CASSPGMSNVLTF.

This clone was observed once. The rearrangement joins TRBV7-8 to TRBJ2-7, with TRBD1 as a possible D gene (5 bases). From germline, CDR1 is SGHVS and CDR2 FQNEAQ. Trimming cost V 1 base and J 7 bases, with 23 bases left between them. The CDR3 is 17 amino acids. The CDR3: CASSLVGAKYPLGEQYF. The CDR3 region has the DNA TGTGCCAGCAGCTTAGTAGGGGCGAAGTACCCTCTCGGGGAGCAGTACTTC.

J is TRBJ1-1 and V is TRBV5-1; 9 bases agree with TRBD1. The CDR3 covers 14 residues. The ends lost 4 bases at V and 7 bases at J; junction bases unmatched: 8. The V gene's germline CDR1 is SGHRS and CDR2 YFSETQ. The CDR3 reads CASSENRGRGEAFF. The CDR3 DNA sequence: TGCGCCAGCAGCGAAAACAGGGGGCGAGGTGAAGCTTTCTTT.

The CDR3 region is CASSFPQGSSYEQYF. As DNA, the CDR3 is TGTGCCAGCAGCTTCCCTCAGGGGAGCTCCTACGAGCAGTACTTC. The rearrangement joins TRBV7-9 to TRBJ2-7, with D possibly TRBD1 on 6 matching bases. The CDR3 covers 15 residues. Between the trimmed V and J ends, which lost 3 bases and 0 bases, there was a span of 12 bases. The germline CDR1 and CDR2 sequences are SEHNR and FQNEAQ (reference sequence).

The rearrangement joins TRBV30 to TRBJ2-3, with D possibly matching TRBD2 (5 bases). Germline lookup yields CDR1 GTSNPN and CDR2 SVGIG (reference sequence). CDR3 size: 14 residues. V was shortened by 1 base and J by 7 bases, with 15 bases between the two germline ends. The CDR3 loop is CAWSGLLDEYTQYF. Here the CDR3 DNA reads TGTGCCTGGAGTGGCTTACTAGACGAGTATACGCAGTATTTT. The full variable domain, completed using reference TRBV30 and TRBJ2-3, is SQTIHQWPATLVQPVGSPLSLECTVEGTSNPNLYWYRQAAGRGLQLLFYSVGIGQISSEVPQNLSASRPQDRQFILSSKKLLLSDSGFYLCAWSGLLDEYTQYFGPGTRLTVL.

The chain joins TRBV10-1 to TRBJ2-1, with 10 bases matching TRBD2. The trim removed 4 bases at V and 7 bases at J, leaving 10 bases unmatched. This CDR3 is 16 amino acids long. Germline V gene lookup returns CDR1 WNHNN and CDR2 SYGVQD (reference sequence). CDR3 DNA: TGCGCCAGCAGTGGCCAAAGTCTAGCGGGAGTTAATGAGCAGTTCTTC. It translates to CASSGQSLAGVNEQFF.

V and J are TRBV9 and TRBJ2-3, with 13 bases fitting TRBD2. Germline CDR1 and CDR2: SGDLS and YYNGEE. The CDR3 consists of 17 residues. Trimming took 4 bases from V and 4 from J; bases not matched to a gene: 9. The CDR3, as DNA: TGTGCCAGCAGCCCGGGGGGACTAGCGGGACGCTCAGATACGCAGTATTTT. Translation gives CASSPGGLAGRSDTQYF.

The genes are TRBV5-6 and TRBJ2-3, with TRBD2 matching over 7 bases. Losses at the gene ends were 4 bases for V and 3 bases for J; bases not matched to a gene: 8. The CDR3 totals 15 residues. CDR1 and CDR2 (germline): SGHDT, YYEEEE. The CDR3 nucleotides read TGTGCCAGCAGCCCACTACTAGCGCGTACAGATACGCAGTATTTT. The encoded protein is CASSPLLARTDTQYF. The variable domain in full, completed from reference TRBV5-6 and TRBJ2-3, reads DAGVTQSPTHLIKTRGQQVTLRCSPKSGHDTVSWYQQALGQGPQFIFQYYEEEERQRGNFPDRFSGHQFPNYSSELNVNALLLGDSALYLCASSPLLARTDTQYFGPGTRLTVL.